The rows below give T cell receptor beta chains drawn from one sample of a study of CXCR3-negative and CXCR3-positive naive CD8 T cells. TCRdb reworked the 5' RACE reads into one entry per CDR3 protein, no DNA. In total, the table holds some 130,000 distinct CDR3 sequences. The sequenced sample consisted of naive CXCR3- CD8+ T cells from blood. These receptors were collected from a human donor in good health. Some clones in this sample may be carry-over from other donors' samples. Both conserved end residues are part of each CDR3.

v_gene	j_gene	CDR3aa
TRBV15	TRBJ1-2	CATSRDDSYGYTF
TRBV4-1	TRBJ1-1	CASSQDIGGRAFF
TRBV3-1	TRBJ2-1	CASSQDDRANNEQFF
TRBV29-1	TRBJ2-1	CSVVSQGGGNEQFF
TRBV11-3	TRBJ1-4	CARTDSENEKLFF
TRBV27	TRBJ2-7	CASSPLGQGVDEQYF
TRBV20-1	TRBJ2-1	CSARWDRKYNEQFF
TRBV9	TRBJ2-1	CASSLNIAGATYNEQFF
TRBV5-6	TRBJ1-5	CASSSAGTEGSNQPQHF
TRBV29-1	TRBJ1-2	CSAHKGGLAGYTF
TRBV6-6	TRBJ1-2	CASSHWDRDGYTF
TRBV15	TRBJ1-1	CATSMGWGTEAFF
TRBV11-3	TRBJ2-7	CASSRSPGTGEEQYF
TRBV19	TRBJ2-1	CASSIPLAGAYNEQFF
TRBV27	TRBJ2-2	CASRPAGQGHTGELFF
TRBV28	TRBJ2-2	CASRSTGTGGAGELFF
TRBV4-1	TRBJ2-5	CASSQVMKTGRGNGAQYF
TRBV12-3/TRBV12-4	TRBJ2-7	CASSFRDSFYEQYF
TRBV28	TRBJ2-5	CASSLIQQGAGTQYF
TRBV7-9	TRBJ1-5	CASSLLNQPQHF
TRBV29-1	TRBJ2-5	CSVVAIQETQYF
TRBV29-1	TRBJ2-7	CSAGDSYEQYF